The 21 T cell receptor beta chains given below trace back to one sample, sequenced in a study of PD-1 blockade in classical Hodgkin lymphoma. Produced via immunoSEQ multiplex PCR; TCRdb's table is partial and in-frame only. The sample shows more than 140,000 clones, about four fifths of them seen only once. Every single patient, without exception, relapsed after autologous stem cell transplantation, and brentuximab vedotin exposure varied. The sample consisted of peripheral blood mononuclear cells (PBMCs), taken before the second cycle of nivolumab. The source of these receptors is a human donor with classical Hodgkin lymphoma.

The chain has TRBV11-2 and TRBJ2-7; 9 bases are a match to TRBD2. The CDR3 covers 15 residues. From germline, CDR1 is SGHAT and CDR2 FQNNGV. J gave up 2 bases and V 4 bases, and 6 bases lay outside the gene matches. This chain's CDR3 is CASSSWTSAAYEQYF. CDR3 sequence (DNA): TGTGCCAGCAGCTCGTGGACTAGCGCTGCCTACGAGCAGTACTTC.

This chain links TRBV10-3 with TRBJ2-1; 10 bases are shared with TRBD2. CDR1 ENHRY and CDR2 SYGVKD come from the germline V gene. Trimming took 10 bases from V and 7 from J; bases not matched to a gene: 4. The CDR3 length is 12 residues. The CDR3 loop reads CATGLAENEQFF. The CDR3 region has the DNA TGTGCCACAGGACTAGCGGAAAATGAGCAGTTCTTC.

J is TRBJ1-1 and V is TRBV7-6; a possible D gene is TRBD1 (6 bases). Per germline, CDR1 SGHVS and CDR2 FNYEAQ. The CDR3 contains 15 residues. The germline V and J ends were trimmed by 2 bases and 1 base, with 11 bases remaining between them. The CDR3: CASSLLDRRNTEAFF. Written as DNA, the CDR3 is TGTGCCAGCAGCTTACTCGACAGGAGGAACACTGAAGCTTTCTTT.

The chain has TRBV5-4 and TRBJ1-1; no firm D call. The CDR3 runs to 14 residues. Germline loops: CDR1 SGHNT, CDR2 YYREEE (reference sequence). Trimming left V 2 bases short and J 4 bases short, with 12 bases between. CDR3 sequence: CASSFPFGGTEAFF. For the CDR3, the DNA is TGTGCCAGCAGCTTTCCCTTCGGTGGCACTGAAGCTTTCTTT.

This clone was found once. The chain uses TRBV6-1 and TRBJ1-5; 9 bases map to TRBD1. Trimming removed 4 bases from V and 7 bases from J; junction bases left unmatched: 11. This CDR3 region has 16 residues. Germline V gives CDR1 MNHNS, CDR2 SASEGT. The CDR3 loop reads CASSGPGQGFRQPQHF. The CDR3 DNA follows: TGTGCCAGCAGTGGACCGGGACAGGGATTCCGGCAGCCCCAGCATTTT.

The CDR3 sequence is CASSLGTGHGYTF. CDR3 DNA sequence: TGTGCCAGCAGCTTAGGGACGGGTCATGGCTACACCTTC. The chain has TRBV7-9 and TRBJ1-2; D unclear. Per germline, CDR1 SEHNR and CDR2 FQNEAQ (reference sequence). CDR3 length equals 13 residues. V lost 1 base to trimming and J lost 6 bases, with 9 bases between them.

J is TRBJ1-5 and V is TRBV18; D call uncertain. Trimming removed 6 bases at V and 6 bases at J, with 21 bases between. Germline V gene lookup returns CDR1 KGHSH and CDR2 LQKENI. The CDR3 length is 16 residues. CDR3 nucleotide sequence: TGTGCCAGCTCTTCTCTCGGGCCCCCCCCGCCTCAGCCCCAGCATTTT. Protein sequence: CASSSLGPPPPQPQHF.

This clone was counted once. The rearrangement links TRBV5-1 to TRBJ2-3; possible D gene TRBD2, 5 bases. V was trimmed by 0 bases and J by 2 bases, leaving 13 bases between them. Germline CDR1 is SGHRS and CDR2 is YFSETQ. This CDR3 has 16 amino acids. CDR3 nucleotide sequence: TGCGCCAGCAGCTTGGCTGGCCTAGCTTACACAGATACGCAGTATTTT. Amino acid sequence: CASSLAGLAYTDTQYF.

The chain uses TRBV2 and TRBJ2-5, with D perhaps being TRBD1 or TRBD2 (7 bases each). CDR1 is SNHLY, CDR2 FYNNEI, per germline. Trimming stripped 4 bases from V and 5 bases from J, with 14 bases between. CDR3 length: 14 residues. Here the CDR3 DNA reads TGTGCCAGCAGTGTTGAGGGAGGGGGCGAGACCCAGTACTTC. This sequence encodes CASSVEGGGETQYF.

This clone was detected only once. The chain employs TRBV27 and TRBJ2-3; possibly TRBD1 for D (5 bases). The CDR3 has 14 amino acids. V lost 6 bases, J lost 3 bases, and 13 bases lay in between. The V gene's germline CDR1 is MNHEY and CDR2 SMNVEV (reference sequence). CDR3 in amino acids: CASSLFRATDTQYF. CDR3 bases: TGTGCCAGCAGCCTTTTCAGGGCGACAGATACGCAGTATTTT.

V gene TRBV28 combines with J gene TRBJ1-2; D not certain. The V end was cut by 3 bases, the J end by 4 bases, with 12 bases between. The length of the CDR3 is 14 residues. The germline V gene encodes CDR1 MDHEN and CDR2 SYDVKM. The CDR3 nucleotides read TGTGCCAGCAGTTTCGACCTCTCAGGCTATGGCTACACCTTC. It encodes CASSFDLSGYGYTF.

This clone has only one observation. CDR3 DNA: TGTGCCAGCAGGGCACAGAACACCGGGGAGCTGTTTTTT. Encoded protein: CASRAQNTGELFF. The chain uses TRBV7-9 and TRBJ2-2; D call uncertain. The CDR3 is 13 residues long. Trimming cost V 6 bases and J 1 base, with 6 bases left between them. Per the germline V gene, CDR1 is SEHNR and CDR2 is FQNEAQ (reference sequence).

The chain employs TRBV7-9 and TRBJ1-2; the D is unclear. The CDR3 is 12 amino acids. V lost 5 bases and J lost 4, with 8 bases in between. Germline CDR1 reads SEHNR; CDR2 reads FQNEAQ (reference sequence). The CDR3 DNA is TGTGCCAGCAGCCCCGCCGTCTATGGCTACACCTTC. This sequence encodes CASSPAVYGYTF.

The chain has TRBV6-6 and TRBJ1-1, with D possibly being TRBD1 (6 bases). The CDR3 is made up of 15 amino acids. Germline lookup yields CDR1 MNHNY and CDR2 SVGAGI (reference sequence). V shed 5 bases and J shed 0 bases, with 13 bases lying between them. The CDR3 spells CASSHGGALNTEAFF. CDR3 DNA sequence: TGTGCCAGCAGTCATGGGGGGGCCTTGAACACTGAAGCTTTCTTT.

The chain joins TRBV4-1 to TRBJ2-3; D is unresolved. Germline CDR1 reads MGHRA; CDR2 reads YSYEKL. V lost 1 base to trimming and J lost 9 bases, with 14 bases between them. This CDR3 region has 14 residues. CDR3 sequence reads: CASSQGSIGVTQYF. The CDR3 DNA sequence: TGCGCCAGCAGCCAAGGCTCTATCGGCGTCACGCAGTATTTT.

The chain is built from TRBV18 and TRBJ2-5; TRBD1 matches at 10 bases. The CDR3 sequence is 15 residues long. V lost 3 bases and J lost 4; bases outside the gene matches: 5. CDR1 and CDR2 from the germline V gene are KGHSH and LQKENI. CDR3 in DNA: TGTGCCAGCTCACCGGCGGGACAGGGGACAGAGACCCAGTACTTC. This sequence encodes CASSPAGQGTETQYF. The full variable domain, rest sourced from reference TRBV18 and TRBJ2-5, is NAGVMQNPRHLVRRRGQEARLRCSPMKGHSHVYWYRQLPEEGLKFMVYLQKENIIDESGMPKERFSAEFPKEGPSILRIQQVVRGDSAAYFCASSPAGQGTETQYFGPGTRLLVL.

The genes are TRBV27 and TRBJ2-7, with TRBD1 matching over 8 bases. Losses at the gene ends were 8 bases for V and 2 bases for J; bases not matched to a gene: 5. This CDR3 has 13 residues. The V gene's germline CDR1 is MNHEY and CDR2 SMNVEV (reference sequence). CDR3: CASSTGDPYEQYF. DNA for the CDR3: TGTGCCAGCTCGACAGGGGACCCCTACGAGCAGTACTTC.

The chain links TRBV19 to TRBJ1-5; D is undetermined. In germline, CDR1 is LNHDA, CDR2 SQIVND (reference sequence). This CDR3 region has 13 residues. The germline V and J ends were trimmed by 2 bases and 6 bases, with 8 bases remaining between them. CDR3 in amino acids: CASSIRLGQPQHF. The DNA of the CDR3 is TGTGCCAGTAGTATAAGGTTGGGTCAGCCCCAGCATTTT.

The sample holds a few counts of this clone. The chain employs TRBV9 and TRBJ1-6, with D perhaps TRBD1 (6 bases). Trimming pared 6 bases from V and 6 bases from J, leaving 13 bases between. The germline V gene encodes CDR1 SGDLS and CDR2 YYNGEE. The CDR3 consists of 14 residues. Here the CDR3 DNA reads TGTGCCAGCACCGTCGGCAGGGGTAATTCACCCCTCCACTTT. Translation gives CASTVGRGNSPLHF.

The CDR3 region is CAVKGQGMNTEAFF. CDR3 nucleotides: TGTGCCGTCAAGGGACAGGGAATGAACACTGAAGCTTTCTTT. This sequence joins TRBV10-3 and TRBJ1-1; the match to TRBD1 covers 9 bases. Unmatched junction bases numbered 7, after V lost 11 bases and J lost 0 bases. Germline V gene lookup returns CDR1 ENHRY and CDR2 SYGVKD. This CDR3 has 14 residues.

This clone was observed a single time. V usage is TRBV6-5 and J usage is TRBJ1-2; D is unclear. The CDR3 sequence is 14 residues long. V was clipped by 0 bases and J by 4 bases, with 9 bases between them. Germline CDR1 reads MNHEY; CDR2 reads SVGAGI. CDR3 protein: CASSYSQAGYGYTF. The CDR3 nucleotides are TGTGCCAGCAGTTACTCGCAAGCCGGCTATGGCTACACCTTC.